This TCR beta chain originates from a study of identical twins. Findings of the study overall: Partial confounding of zero-insertion analyses by invariant MAIT and iNKT cells was possible.

This clonotype was recorded many times. As yet, its antigen is unknown. TCRdb analysed the 5' RACE reads with MiXCR anew, one entry per CDR3 protein. This table holds some 660,000 distinct CDR3 sequences, roughly 8% found once. The CDR3 totals 12 residues. CDR1 SGHTA and CDR2 FQGNSA come from the germline V gene. After removal of 6 bases from V and 10 bases from J, the junction contained 5 bases not matched to a gene. This sample was shared with a second study, whose subject was yellow fever vaccine responses in identical twins. That paper notes: After vaccination, twins' T cell response reportedly seemed partly convergent, partly personalized.

The specimen was PBMCs. The receptor was derived from a woman aged 18 to 35 in good health. This chain joins TRBV7-2 and TRBJ2-1; 8 bases map to TRBD2. The CDR3 nucleotides read TGTGCCAGCAGTCGACTAGCGAGCGAGCAGTTCTTC. Its translation: CASSRLASEQFF.